The 4 T cell receptor beta chains listed next were all sequenced from one sample in a study of T cells in Graves' hyperthyroidism and ophthalmopathy. RNA transcripts served as the template for amplifying TCR beta CDR3 regions. During a first-round RT-PCR of the TCR CDR3, the HTBI primer set was used. Each CDR3 protein is one row after TCRdb ran MiXCR on the multiplex PCR reads. There are about 320,000 distinct CDR3 sequences in the sample; over 15% occur only once, and 33% lies in the top ten. The sequencing input was blood. These receptors originate from a young man with Graves' hyperthyroidism.

This clonotype was recorded many times. This chain connects TRBV30 to TRBJ2-1, with 7 bases matching TRBD1. CDR3 length: 14 amino acids. The germline V gene encodes CDR1 GTSNPN and CDR2 SVGIG (reference sequence). Germline trimming cut 0 bases from V and 5 bases from J; bases unmatched to any gene: 4. DNA for the CDR3: TGTGCCTGGAGTGTTCTACAGGGGAACAATGAGCAGTTCTTC. Translation gives CAWSVLQGNNEQFF.

This clonotype was recorded a few times. The CDR3 region has the DNA TGCGCCAGCAGCTTGAAGGAGGGTTTCGGGGGCTACACCTTC. Translation: CASSLKEGFGGYTF. The J gene is TRBJ1-2, the V gene TRBV5-1; D not certain. The CDR3 spans 14 residues. Trimming shortened V by 1 base and J by 8 bases, and 15 bases separated the two germline ends. Germline lookup yields CDR1 SGHRS and CDR2 YFSETQ. The whole variable domain, filled in from reference TRBV5-1 and TRBJ1-2, reads KAGVTQTPRYLIKTRGQQVTLSCSPISGHRSVSWYQQTPGQGLQFLFEYFSETQRNKGNFPGRFSGRQFSNSRSEMNVSTLELGDSALYLCASSLKEGFGGYTFGSGTRLTVV.

The chain uses TRBV11-2 and TRBJ1-2; the match to TRBD1 covers 10 bases. The trim removed 5 bases at V and 10 bases at J, leaving 13 bases unmatched. Germline-derived CDR1 and CDR2 are SGHAT and FQNNGV. The CDR3 consists of 15 residues. CDR3: CASSLPGTGVISYTF. The CDR3, as DNA: TGTGCCAGCAGCCTGCCTGGGACAGGGGTGATTTCCTACACCTTC.

This clonotype was counted ten times or more. This chain uses TRBV3-1 with TRBJ1-2, with TRBD1 as a possible D gene (6 bases). The V end lost 6 bases, the J end lost 5 bases, and 13 bases lay between the germline ends. This CDR3 has 13 amino acids. Germline V gene data show CDR1 as LGHDT and CDR2 as YNNKEL (reference sequence). In nucleotides, the CDR3 is TGTGCCAGCAGTACTTTAGGGGGTTATGGCTACACCTTC. Translation: CASSTLGGYGYTF.